One sample yielded the 2 T cell receptor beta chains listed below, sequenced in a study of molecular identifiers for immune sequencing clone quantification. MiXCR, run by TCRdb on the PCR reads, gives a single entry per CDR3 protein. The sample consists of approximately 680,000 distinct CDR3 sequences, roughly 27% of them appearing once. The sequencing sample was made of naive CD8+ T cells from blood, with Jurkat cell RNA spiked in. Subset reported: FACS-sorted CD8+CD4-CCR7+CD45RA+ naive T cells. The receptors were sampled from a human donor in good health. Some libraries in this study had Jurkat cell RNA spiked in.

This clonotype appeared a few times. The V call is TRBV7-9, the J call TRBJ2-1; 7 nucleotides align to TRBD2. The CDR3 is 16 amino acids. Per the germline V gene, CDR1 is SEHNR and CDR2 is FQNEAQ (reference sequence). The J segment lost 4 bases and the V segment lost 4 bases, leaving 10 bases of the junction unmatched. CDR3 residues: CASSSVWSGDYNEQFF. The CDR3 DNA reads as TGTGCCAGCAGCTCCGTTTGGAGCGGGGATTACAATGAGCAGTTCTTC.

This chain joins TRBV6-1 and TRBJ2-3; either TRBD1 or TRBD2 may fit D (6 bases each). This CDR3 has 15 residues. The V end lost 2 bases, the J end lost 6 bases, and 15 bases lay between the germline ends. Germline V lookup: CDR1 MNHNS, CDR2 SASEGT. The CDR3 nucleotides are TGTGCCAGCAGTGAATTCGGAGGGGGTCGGGATACGCAGTATTTT. It specifies CASSEFGGGRDTQYF.